The clone carrying this T cell receptor beta chain appeared a single time. The CDR3 contains 14 residues. Losses at the gene ends were 5 bases for V and 5 bases for J; bases not matched to a gene: 7. Germline V CDR1 and CDR2: SGHTA, FQGNSA. The data are from a study of CD8+ T cells in alopecia areata. Treatment defined: oral pan-JAK inhibitor, 5-10 mg twice daily. Reverse transcription of extracted RNA yielded cDNA, which provided the sequencing template. The data were produced by immunoSEQ multiplex PCR, yet TCRdb's version contains in-frame clones alone and is incomplete. The sample holds about 250,000 clones, around three fifths seen once.

The receptor was derived from a human donor with alopecia areata. The chain is built from TRBV7-2 and TRBJ2-3; 7 bases are shared with TRBD2. This material consisted of CD4+ T cells sorted from blood, taken at week 52, from a patient treated with tofacitinib. CDR3 region: CASSTGLVGDTQYF. The CDR3 DNA follows: TGTGCCAGCAGCACCGGACTAGTTGGAGATACGCAGTATTTT.